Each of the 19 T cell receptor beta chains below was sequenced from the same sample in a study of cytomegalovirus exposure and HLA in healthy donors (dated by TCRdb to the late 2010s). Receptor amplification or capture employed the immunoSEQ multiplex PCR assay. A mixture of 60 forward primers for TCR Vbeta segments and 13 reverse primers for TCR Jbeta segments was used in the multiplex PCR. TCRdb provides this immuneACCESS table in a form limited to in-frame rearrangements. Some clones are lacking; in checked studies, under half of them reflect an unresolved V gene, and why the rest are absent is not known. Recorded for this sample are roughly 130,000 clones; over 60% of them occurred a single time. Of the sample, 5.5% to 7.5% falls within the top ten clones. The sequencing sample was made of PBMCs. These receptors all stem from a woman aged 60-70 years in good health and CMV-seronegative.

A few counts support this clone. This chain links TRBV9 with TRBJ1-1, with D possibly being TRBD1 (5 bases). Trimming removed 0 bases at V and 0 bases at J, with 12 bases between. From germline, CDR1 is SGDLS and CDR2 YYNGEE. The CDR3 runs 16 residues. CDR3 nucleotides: TGTGCCAGCAGCGTAGCTGGGGGGGGGATGAACACTGAAGCTTTCTTT. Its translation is CASSVAGGGMNTEAFF. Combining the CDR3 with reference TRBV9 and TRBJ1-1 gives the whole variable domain DSGVTQTPKHLITATGQRVTLRCSPRSGDLSVYWYQQSLDQGLQFLIQYYNGEERAKGNILERFSAQQFPDLHSELNLSSLELGDSALYFCASSVAGGGMNTEAFFGQGTRLTVV.

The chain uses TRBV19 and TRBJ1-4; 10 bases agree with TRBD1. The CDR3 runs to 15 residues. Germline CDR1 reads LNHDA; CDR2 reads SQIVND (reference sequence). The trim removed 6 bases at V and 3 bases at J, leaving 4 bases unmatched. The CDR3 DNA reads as TGTGCCAGTAGGAGGACAGGGGGATCTAATGAAAAACTGTTTTTT. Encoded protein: CASRRTGGSNEKLFF.

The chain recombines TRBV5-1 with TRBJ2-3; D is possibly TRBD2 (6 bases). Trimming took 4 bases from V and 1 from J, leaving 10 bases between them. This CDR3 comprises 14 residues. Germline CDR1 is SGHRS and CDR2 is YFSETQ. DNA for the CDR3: TGCGCCAGCAGCCCGGGGACTGGCACAGATACGCAGTATTTT. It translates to CASSPGTGTDTQYF.

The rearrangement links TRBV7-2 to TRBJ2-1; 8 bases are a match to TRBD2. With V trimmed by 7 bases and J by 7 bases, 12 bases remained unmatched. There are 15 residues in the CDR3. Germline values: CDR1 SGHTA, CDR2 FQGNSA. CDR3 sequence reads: CASIKPGLGGNEQFF. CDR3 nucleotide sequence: TGTGCCAGCATCAAACCGGGACTAGGAGGGAATGAGCAGTTCTTC.

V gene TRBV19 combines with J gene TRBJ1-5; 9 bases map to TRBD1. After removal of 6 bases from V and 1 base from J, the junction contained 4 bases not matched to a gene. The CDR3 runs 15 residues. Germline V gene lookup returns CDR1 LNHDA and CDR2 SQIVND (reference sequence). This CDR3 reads CASRYDRGSNQPQHF. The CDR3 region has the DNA TGTGCCAGTAGATACGACAGGGGGAGCAATCAGCCCCAGCATTTT.

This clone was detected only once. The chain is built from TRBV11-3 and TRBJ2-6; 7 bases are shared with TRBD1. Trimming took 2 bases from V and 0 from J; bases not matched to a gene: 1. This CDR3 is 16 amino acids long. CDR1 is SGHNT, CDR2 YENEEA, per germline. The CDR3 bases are TGTGCCAGCAGCTTATCAGGGGGCTCTGGGGCCAACGTCCTGACTTTC. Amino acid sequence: CASSLSGGSGANVLTF.

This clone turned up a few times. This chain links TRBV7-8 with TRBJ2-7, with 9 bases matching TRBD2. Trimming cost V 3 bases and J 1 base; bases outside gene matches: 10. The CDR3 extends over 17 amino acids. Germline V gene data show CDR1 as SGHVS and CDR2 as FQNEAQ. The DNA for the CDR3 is TGTGCCAGCAGCTTCTCCCCGCGTAGCGGGGGATCCTACGAGCAGTACTTC. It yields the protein CASSFSPRSGGSYEQYF.

This CDR3 is CASSTGQRNYEQYF. For the CDR3, the DNA is TGCGCCAGCAGCACGGGACAGAGGAACTACGAGCAGTACTTC. The chain is built from TRBV5-1 and TRBJ2-7; 7 bases match TRBD1. The CDR3 sequence is 14 residues long. Germline V gene lookup returns CDR1 SGHRS and CDR2 YFSETQ. With 4 bases clipped from V and 3 bases from J, the junction kept 7 bases outside the gene matches.

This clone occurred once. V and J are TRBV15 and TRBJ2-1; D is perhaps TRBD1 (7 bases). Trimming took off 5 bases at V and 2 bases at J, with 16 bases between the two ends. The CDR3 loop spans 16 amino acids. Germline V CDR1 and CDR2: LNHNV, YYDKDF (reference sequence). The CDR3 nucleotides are TGTGCCACCAGCGAGGCGGGACAGATACCCTACAATGAGCAGTTCTTC. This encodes CATSEAGQIPYNEQFF.

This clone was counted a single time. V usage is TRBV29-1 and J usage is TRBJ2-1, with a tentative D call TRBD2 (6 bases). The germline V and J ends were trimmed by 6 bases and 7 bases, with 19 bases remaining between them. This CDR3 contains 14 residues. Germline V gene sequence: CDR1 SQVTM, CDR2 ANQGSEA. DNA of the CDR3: TGCAGCGTCGCTACTAGTAACGCGGGGAATGAGCAGTTCTTC. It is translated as CSVATSNAGNEQFF.

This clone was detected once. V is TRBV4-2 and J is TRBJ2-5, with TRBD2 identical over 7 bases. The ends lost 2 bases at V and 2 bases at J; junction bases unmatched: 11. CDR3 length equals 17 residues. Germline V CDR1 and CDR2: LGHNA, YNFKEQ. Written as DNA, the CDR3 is TGTGCCAGCAGCCAAAACGGGCCCCCGGGGGGTCAAGAGACCCAGTACTTC. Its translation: CASSQNGPPGGQETQYF.

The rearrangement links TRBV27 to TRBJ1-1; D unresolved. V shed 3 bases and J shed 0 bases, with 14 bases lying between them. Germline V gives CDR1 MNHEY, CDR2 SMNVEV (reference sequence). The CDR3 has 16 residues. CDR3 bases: TGTGCCAGCAGTTTTAGCGTTGGTCCCATGAACACTGAAGCTTTCTTT. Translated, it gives CASSFSVGPMNTEAFF.

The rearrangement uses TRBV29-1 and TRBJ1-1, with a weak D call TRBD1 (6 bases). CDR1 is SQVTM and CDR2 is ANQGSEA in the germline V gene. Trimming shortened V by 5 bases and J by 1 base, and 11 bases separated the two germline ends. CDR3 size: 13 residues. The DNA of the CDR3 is TGCAGCGTTCACAGGGCGTGGAACACTGAAGCTTTCTTT. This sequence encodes CSVHRAWNTEAFF.

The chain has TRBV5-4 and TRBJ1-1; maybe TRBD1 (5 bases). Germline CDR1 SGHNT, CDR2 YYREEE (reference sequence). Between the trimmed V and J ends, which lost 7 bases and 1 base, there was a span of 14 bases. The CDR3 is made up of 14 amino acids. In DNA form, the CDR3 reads TGTGCCAGCTTGGGGCAGGGAAAGAACACTGAAGCTTTCTTT. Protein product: CASLGQGKNTEAFF.

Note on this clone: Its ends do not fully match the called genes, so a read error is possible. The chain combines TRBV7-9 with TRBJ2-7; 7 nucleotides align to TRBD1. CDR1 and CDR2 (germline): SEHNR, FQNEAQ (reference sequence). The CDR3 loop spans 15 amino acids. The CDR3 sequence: CSSSLDRAKTYEQYF. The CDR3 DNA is TGTTCCAGCAGCCTAGACAGGGCGAAAACCTACGAGCAGTACTTC.

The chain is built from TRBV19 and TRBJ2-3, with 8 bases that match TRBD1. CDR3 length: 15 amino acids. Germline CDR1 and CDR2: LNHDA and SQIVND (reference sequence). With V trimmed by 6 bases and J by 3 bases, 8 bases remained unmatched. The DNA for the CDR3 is TGTGCCAGTAGCTTACCCGGACAGGGTACAGATACGCAGTATTTT. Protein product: CASSLPGQGTDTQYF.

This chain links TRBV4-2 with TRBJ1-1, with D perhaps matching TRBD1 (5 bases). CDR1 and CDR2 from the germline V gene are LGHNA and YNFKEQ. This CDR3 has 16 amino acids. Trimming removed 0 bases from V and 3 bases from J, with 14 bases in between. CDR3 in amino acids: CASSQDAGNSDTEAFF. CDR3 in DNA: TGTGCCAGCAGCCAAGACGCAGGGAATTCGGACACTGAAGCTTTCTTT.

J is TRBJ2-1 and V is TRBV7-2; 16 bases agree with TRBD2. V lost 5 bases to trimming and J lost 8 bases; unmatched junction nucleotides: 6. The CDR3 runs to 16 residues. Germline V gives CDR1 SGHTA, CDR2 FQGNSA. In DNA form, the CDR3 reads TGTGCCAGCAGCCCCCAGGGACTAGCGGGGGGGTATGAGCAGTTCTTC. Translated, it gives CASSPQGLAGGYEQFF. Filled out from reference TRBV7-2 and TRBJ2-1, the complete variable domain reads GAGVSQSPSNKVTEKGKDVELRCDPISGHTALYWYRQSLGQGLEFLIYFQGNSAPDKSGLPSDRFSAERTGGSVSTLTIQRTQQEDSAVYLCASSPQGLAGGYEQFFGPGTRLTVL.

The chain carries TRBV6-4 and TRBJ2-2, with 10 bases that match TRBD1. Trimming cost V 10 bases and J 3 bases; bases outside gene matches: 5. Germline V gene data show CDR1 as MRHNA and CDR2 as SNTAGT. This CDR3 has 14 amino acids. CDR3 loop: CAKRQGADTGELFF. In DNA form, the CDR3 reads TGTGCCAAACGACAGGGGGCTGACACCGGGGAGCTGTTTTTT.